What follows are 20 T cell receptor beta chains derived from one specimen sequenced in a study of blood T cell repertoires in COVID-19. Data came from immunoSEQ multiplex PCR; TCRdb stores just in-frame clones and leaves some out. The table lists around 180,000 clones, about 85% of them singletons. Specimen: peripheral blood. The receptors originated from an elderly man with COVID-19, enrolled during active disease.

The CDR3 nucleotides are TGTGCCAGCAGCCAATCCTGGGGGACAGACTACGAGCAGTACTTC. Residues: CASSQSWGTDYEQYF. This sequence joins TRBV5-4 and TRBJ2-7, with 7 bases that match TRBD1. V dropped 4 bases and J dropped 3; count of bases not matched to a gene: 10. Germline lookup yields CDR1 SGHNT and CDR2 YYREEE (reference sequence). This CDR3 region has 15 residues.

The chain uses TRBV11-2 and TRBJ2-3, with D possibly matching TRBD2 (6 bases). V lost 6 bases, J lost 5 bases, and 9 bases lay in between. The germline gives CDR1 SGHAT, CDR2 FQNNGV. The CDR3 covers 12 residues. CDR3: CASSQEGDTQYF. In DNA, the CDR3 is TGTGCCAGCAGTCAGGAGGGAGATACGCAGTATTTT.

The rearrangement uses TRBV4-1 and TRBJ2-2; 8 bases are shared with TRBD1. The CDR3 runs 19 residues. V was pared by 0 bases and J by 3 bases, with 12 bases of the junction left unmatched. Germline CDR1 and CDR2: MGHRA and YSYEKL. CDR3 residues: CASSQEGSRETGDTGELFF. DNA for the CDR3: TGCGCCAGCAGCCAAGAGGGGTCAAGGGAGACAGGGGACACCGGGGAGCTGTTTTTT.

V gene TRBV19 combines with J gene TRBJ1-3; the match to TRBD1 covers 10 bases. The CDR3 is made up of 17 amino acids. Germline CDR1 LNHDA, CDR2 SQIVND (reference sequence). With V trimmed by 8 bases and J by 0 bases, 10 bases remained unmatched. Here the CDR3 reads CASFPGQGTYSGNTIYF. DNA for the CDR3: TGTGCCAGTTTCCCGGGACAGGGGACCTACTCTGGAAACACCATATATTTT.

The V gene is TRBV29-1, the J gene TRBJ1-2, with 7 bases that match TRBD1. The V gene end was trimmed by 5 bases and the J gene end by 2 bases; junction bases not matched to a gene: 5. The CDR3 consists of 13 residues. Germline V lookup: CDR1 SQVTM, CDR2 ANQGSEA. The CDR3 sequence is CSVRGLWNYGYTF. The CDR3 bases are TGCAGCGTTAGGGGGCTGTGGAACTATGGCTACACCTTC.

The CDR3 protein is CASSLSTLAGGAHEQYF. In DNA, the CDR3 is TGTGCCAGCAGCTTATCCACCCTGGCGGGGGGGGCCCACGAGCAGTACTTC. This chain uses TRBV7-8 with TRBJ2-7; TRBD2 matches at 9 bases. Trimming cost V 2 bases and J 5 bases; bases outside gene matches: 13. The CDR3 covers 17 residues. Germline-derived CDR1 and CDR2 are SGHVS and FQNEAQ.

The J gene is TRBJ1-1, the V gene TRBV11-2, with 9 bases matching TRBD1. CDR3 length: 13 amino acids. J gave up 12 bases and V 4 bases, and 9 bases lay outside the gene matches. Germline V gene sequence: CDR1 SGHAT, CDR2 FQNNGV. CDR3 region: CASSSTGTGYTFF. Here the CDR3 DNA reads TGTGCCAGCAGCTCAACCGGGACAGGGTACACTTTCTTT.

The chain recombines TRBV5-1 with TRBJ1-1, with D perhaps TRBD1 (6 bases). From germline, CDR1 is SGHRS and CDR2 YFSETQ. The CDR3 has 14 amino acids. The V and J ends lost 2 bases and 5 bases respectively, with 13 bases between them. In DNA form, the CDR3 reads TGCGCCAGCAGCTTTACAGGGCAACGGACTGAAGCTTTCTTT. Its translation: CASSFTGQRTEAFF.

CDR3 sequence (DNA): TGTGCCAGCAGCTTGGTGACAGGGAGGCGGGATACGCAGTATTTT. Translation: CASSLVTGRRDTQYF. This chain connects TRBV5-4 to TRBJ2-3; the D gene is possibly TRBD1 (7 bases). Deletions cut 0 bases from V and 6 bases from J, with 14 bases between. This CDR3 comprises 15 residues. Germline CDR1 SGHNT, CDR2 YYREEE (reference sequence).

The genes are TRBV9 and TRBJ2-6, with D maybe TRBD1 (5 bases). CDR3 length: 19 amino acids. The V end was cut by 1 base, the J end by 0 bases, with 17 bases between. Germline-derived CDR1 and CDR2 are SGDLS and YYNGEE. The CDR3: CASSVIDKGFHSGANVLTF. The CDR3 DNA is TGTGCCAGCAGCGTAATCGACAAGGGGTTCCACTCTGGGGCCAACGTCCTGACTTTC.

The chain joins TRBV28 to TRBJ2-7; 11 bases match TRBD2. The CDR3 has 15 amino acids. Germline V gene sequence: CDR1 MDHEN, CDR2 SYDVKM. The V and J ends lost 2 bases and 6 bases, in that order; junction bases with no gene match: 6. CDR3: CASSLGGTSGTEQYF. The CDR3 coding sequence is TGTGCCAGCAGTTTAGGAGGGACTAGCGGCACCGAGCAGTACTTC.

The chain carries TRBV6-6 and TRBJ2-3, with TRBD1 identical over 7 bases. Losses at the gene ends were 6 bases for V and 1 base for J; bases not matched to a gene: 4. The CDR3 length is 14 residues. CDR1 is MNHNY and CDR2 is SVGAGI in the germline V gene (reference sequence). CDR3 DNA sequence: TGTGCCAGCAGAAAAGGGGGCGGCACAGATACGCAGTATTTT. Its translation is CASRKGGGTDTQYF.

This clone came up many times. The rearrangement joins TRBV7-9 to TRBJ1-2, with D unresolved. Trimming pared 6 bases from V and 8 bases from J, leaving 19 bases between. The CDR3 runs 14 residues. From germline, CDR1 is SEHNR and CDR2 FQNEAQ (reference sequence). The CDR3 spells CASSHDLRGYGYTF. The CDR3 DNA is TGTGCCAGCAGTCATGATCTTAGAGGGTACGGCTACACCTTC.

The genes are TRBV10-1 and TRBJ1-1; 9 bases agree with TRBD1. V shed 2 bases and J 1 base; nucleotides not matched to a gene: 2. This CDR3 spans 15 amino acids. Germline-derived CDR1 and CDR2 are WNHNN and SYGVQD (reference sequence). The CDR3 loop reads CASSEDRGENTEAFF. The CDR3 region has the DNA TGCGCCAGCAGTGAGGACAGGGGGGAGAACACTGAAGCTTTCTTT.

The chain is built from TRBV12-3 or TRBV12-4 and TRBJ1-1; D remains unclear. The V end lost 7 bases, the J end lost 0 bases, and 9 bases lay between the germline ends. There are 13 residues in the CDR3. The CDR3 region is CASINTVNTEAFF. The CDR3 bases are TGTGCCAGCATTAATACAGTGAACACTGAAGCTTTCTTT.

Concerning this clone itself: Within the sample, other DNA sequences also encode this same CDR3. The chain uses TRBV2 and TRBJ2-3, with 10 bases aligning to TRBD2. CDR1 and CDR2 (germline): SNHLY, FYNNEI. The CDR3 contains 15 residues. With 3 bases clipped from V and 1 base from J, the junction kept 1 base outside the gene matches. CDR3 DNA sequence: TGTGCCAGCAGTGAGCTAGCGGGGGGCACAGATACGCAGTATTTT. Protein: CASSELAGGTDTQYF.

The chain recombines TRBV19 with TRBJ1-3; 8 bases line up with TRBD1. The CDR3 is 14 residues long. With 8 bases clipped from V and 2 bases from J, the junction kept 5 bases outside the gene matches. The germline V gene has CDR1 LNHDA and CDR2 SQIVND (reference sequence). CDR3 loop: CASGQGIAGNTIYF. The CDR3 DNA reads as TGTGCCAGTGGACAGGGAATTGCTGGAAACACCATATATTTT.

The chain carries TRBV3-1 (or the pseudogene TRBV3-2) and TRBJ1-2; 12 nucleotides agree with TRBD1. CDR1 LGHDT and CDR2 YNNKEL come from the germline V gene (reference sequence). V trimming: 2 bases; J trimming: 8 bases; junction bases outside the gene matches: 9. This CDR3 contains 16 residues. CDR3 sequence reads: CASSQTSGQGAQGYTF. CDR3 in DNA: TGTGCCAGCAGCCAAACTTCGGGACAGGGGGCGCAAGGCTACACCTTC.

The genes are TRBV5-4 and TRBJ2-3; D gene unclear. The CDR3 is 12 residues long. CDR1 and CDR2 from the germline V gene are SGHNT and YYREEE (reference sequence). Between the trimmed V and J ends, which lost 3 bases and 6 bases, there was a span of 8 bases. DNA of the CDR3: TGTGCCAGCAGCTCCGGGTGGGATACGCAGTATTTT. Residues: CASSSGWDTQYF.

The genes are TRBV5-1 and TRBJ1-6; D uncertain. The CDR3 sequence is 13 residues long. Germline V gene lookup returns CDR1 SGHRS and CDR2 YFSETQ. The V end was cut by 1 base, the J end by 10 bases, with 9 bases between. The CDR3: CASSLPGSSPLHF. The CDR3 nucleotides read TGCGCCAGCAGCTTGCCAGGATCCTCACCCCTCCACTTT.